This TCR beta chain was identified in a study of shared clonotypes between healthy human individuals (dated by TCRdb to 2018 to 2021). At the level of the whole study: The cohort included a few men and a couple of women between 18 and 49 years of age. For each donor, three plates each were used for CD4 naive and CD4 memory, two plates were used for CD8 naive, and one plate was used for CD8 memory. To estimate repertoire size and how much clonotype sharing occurs between individuals, the study deeply sequenced the blood TCR repertoires of about 5 healthy adults. Different laboratories and diverse techniques were used to prepare libraries and sequence TCR repertoires, to increase sequencing depth and limit assay-specific biases. Per donor, leukapheresis produced somewhere between about 0.94 and 9.5 billion PBMCs. Overall study results and their limits: Incomplete sequencing was indicated by rarefaction of sorted-subset datasets, despite the large sequencing depth. Sampling was restricted to blood, and TCR repertoires in tissues likely differ from the TCR repertoires found in blood. Clonotypes shared by all four sorted-subset donors showed higher generation probabilities than non-shared clonotypes. Based on pairwise subsampling, the degree of clonotype sharing among donors was expected to be affected by sequencing depth. Across a few donors, approximately 5% of naive CD4, approximately 4% of naive CD8, about 2% of memory CD4, and approximately 0.4% of memory CD8 clonotypes were shared. Estimated clonotype richness was generally larger for naive than for memory subsets. Because the study included only a small number of donors, the genetic and exposure-history diversity represented was limited.

Donors were healthy HIV-negative adults with no recently reported acute infections or vaccinations. Only Caucasian adults living in Nashville, Tennessee, USA were represented among the donors. Magnetic negative selection was used to enrich CD4+ T cells, after which naive cells were positively selected on CD45RA and the negative fraction became the memory subset. Blood was collected by leukapheresis, and PBMCs were isolated by Ficoll-Histopaque density gradient centrifugation and then cryopreserved in liquid nitrogen vapor phase. Analytical flow cytometry was used to check the purity and quantity of each magnetically sorted T cell population. Each sorted fraction had its genomic DNA isolated and then quantified by UV absorbance on a Nanodrop 2000c. This clone was counted a single time. Its antigen is currently not known. Base quality data are lacking; no much larger clone is found one base away. Using the deep immunoSEQ assay, multiplex PCR amplified TCR CDR3 regions from genomic DNA. Extracted genomic DNA from each cell subset was distributed evenly across all wells of several immunoSEQ 96-well plates, and each plate was treated as a replicate. For sorted subsets, each replicate PCR was loaded with about 0.2 ug genomic DNA, equivalent to 32,000 or so T cell genomes. Purified libraries were quantified with a Qubit 3.0 fluorometer, sized on a Bioanalyzer 2100, and re-quantified with the KAPA Library Quantification kit. A separate single-read 150-cycle Illumina NextSeq 550 flow cell was used to sequence each immunoSEQ 96-well plate. Regarding the original processing steps: Because only junctional sequences without quality scores were contained in the immunoSEQ output, filtering matching that applied to full-length reads could not be performed. To assign V/J genes and CDR3, sequences were annotated against IMGT germline references using PyIR, a Python wrapper for IgBLAST v1.9. Reads were removed for weak V/J assignments (E-value above 1e-6), missing CDR3, stop codons, out-of-frame junctions, or ambiguous translated residues. V3J clonotypes were defined as sequences sharing the same inferred V gene, J gene, and CDR3 amino acid sequence. Percentage overlap between repertoires was calculated by dividing the number of shared unique clonotypes by the size of the smaller repertoire. Three approaches were used to assess repertoire richness: RTK rarefaction, the Chao1 estimator, and Recon v2.1 estimates of unobserved clonotypes. Generation probabilities for all TCRbeta clonotypes obtained by the gDNA method from a few donors were computed using OLGA. Imported from immuneACCESS, the table was reduced by TCRdb to in-frame sequences with V and J called. These copies leave out some clones; in studies compared against another copy, an unresolved V gene accounts for under half, and the cause of the remainder is not known. D and trimming come from the DNA, and the V and J calls and clone size come from that table. This sample has a few million clones in its table, and under 95% of those were observed once. The top ten hold more than 0.35% of the sample.

Deletion took 0 bases off V and 2 bases off J, with a span of 4 bases between the germline ends. The CDR3, cysteine through phenylalanine, is 13 amino acids long. Here the CDR3 DNA is all that survives: 39 bases in frame from base 1. In the germline V gene (reference sequence), CDR1 corresponds to SEHNR and CDR2 to FQNEAQ. Sequencing was performed on naive CD4+ T cells from PBMCs. What the cell subset or site label conveys for this sample: CD45RA+ positively selected. This clonotype was obtained from a young man in good health. Some clones in this sample may be carry-over from other donors' samples. Here the chain combines TRBV7-9 and TRBJ1-2; the D gene assignment is ambiguous. The CDR3 loop reads CASSLARNYGYTF. The DNA sequence is given as TGTGCCAGCAGCTTAGCCAGAAACTATGGCTACACCTTC.